This passage covers 4 T cell receptor beta chains from one sample sequenced in a study of Graves' ophthalmopathy and Graves' hyperthyroidism. CDR3 regions of TCR beta were amplified from RNA transcripts. A first-round RT-PCR used HTBI primers, followed by a second-round multiplex PCR. Each CDR3 protein is one row after TCRdb ran MiXCR on the multiplex PCR reads. The table includes roughly 350,000 distinct CDR3 sequences, approximately 17% detected once. Material for sequencing was peripheral blood. The source of these receptors is an adult woman with stable Graves' hyperthyroidism.

In its sample, this clonotype was seen many times. The chain carries TRBV11-2 and TRBJ2-7; TRBD1 matches 7 bases. Per the germline V gene, CDR1 is SGHAT and CDR2 is FQNNGV. Trimming removed 3 bases from V and 3 bases from J; junction bases left unmatched: 5. This CDR3 comprises 14 residues. The CDR3 loop is CASSFDRESYEQYF. The CDR3 nucleotides read TGTGCCAGCAGCTTCGACAGGGAGAGCTACGAGCAGTACTTC.

The chain employs TRBV3-1 and TRBJ2-7; 8 bases are shared with TRBD1. This CDR3 is 18 amino acids long. Germline-derived CDR1 and CDR2 are LGHDT and YNNKEL (reference sequence). Trimming removed 0 bases from V and 0 bases from J; junction bases left unmatched: 10. The CDR3 DNA sequence: TGTGCCAGCAGCCAAGACAGGGGGCTCAACCCGAGCTCCTACGAGCAGTACTTC. It is translated as CASSQDRGLNPSSYEQYF.

This clonotype occurred many times. The chain has TRBV2 and TRBJ1-2; D is possibly TRBD1 (5 bases). CDR3 length equals 13 residues. Germline V lookup: CDR1 SNHLY, CDR2 FYNNEI. Between the trimmed V and J ends, which lost 7 bases and 7 bases, there was a span of 16 bases. The CDR3 DNA follows: TGTGCCAGCACCATAAGGCAAGGGGCTGGCTACACCTTC. Amino acids: CASTIRQGAGYTF.

This clonotype came up many times. The genes are TRBV5-1 and TRBJ1-1; a possible D gene is TRBD1 (6 bases). Trimming cost V 0 bases and J 0 bases, with 15 bases left between them. The germline CDR1 and CDR2 sequences are SGHRS and YFSETQ. This CDR3 has 17 amino acids. CDR3 coding DNA: TGCGCCAGCAGCTTGGAGGACAGTTTTTCTTTGAACACTGAAGCTTTCTTT. This translates into CASSLEDSFSLNTEAFF.